The rows below give T cell receptor beta chains drawn from one sample of a study of lymphopenia after photon versus proton radiotherapy. Clones were sequenced by immunoSEQ multiplex PCR, and TCRdb holds only the in-frame ones, with some missing. This repertoire shows 25,000 to 30,000 clones, 80% to 85% found once; its top ten account for around 3.6%. The specimen was peripheral blood, collected from a patient treated with photon-based radiotherapy. These receptors were taken from a woman in her forties or fifties with pancreatic cancer. Each CDR3 is given without its conserved first and last residue. The order of the fields is CDR3 protein, J gene, V gene.

cdr3_aa: ASSLGLAADTQY
j_call: TRBJ2-3
v_call: TRBV7-2

cdr3_aa: ASSRDRGADQETQY
j_call: TRBJ2-5
v_call: TRBV18

cdr3_aa: ASTPTGTYNEQF
j_call: TRBJ2-1
v_call: TRBV19

cdr3_aa: SVEDSRSTEAF
j_call: TRBJ1-1
v_call: TRBV29-1

cdr3_aa: ASSNQSGRVNEQF
j_call: TRBJ2-1
v_call: TRBV11-3

cdr3_aa: ASSPARGFEGTEAF
j_call: TRBJ1-1
v_call: TRBV7-9

cdr3_aa: ATSRGSGRPSYNEQF
j_call: TRBJ2-1
v_call: TRBV15

cdr3_aa: ASSNAQGAPSTDTQY
j_call: TRBJ2-3
v_call: TRBV18

cdr3_aa: ASSLSEQGVQETQY
j_call: TRBJ2-5
v_call: TRBV7-9

cdr3_aa: ASSFWPGGSTGELF
j_call: TRBJ2-2
v_call: TRBV12-1

cdr3_aa: SAGTTSFGETQY
j_call: TRBJ2-5
v_call: TRBV29-1

cdr3_aa: ASSSSGRSGNTIY
j_call: TRBJ1-3
v_call: TRBV6-5

cdr3_aa: SALLADTQY
j_call: TRBJ2-3
v_call: TRBV20-1

cdr3_aa: ASSHRTGVSYEQY
j_call: TRBJ2-7
v_call: TRBV4-3

cdr3_aa: ASSLATTGEGYT
j_call: TRBJ1-2
v_call: TRBV7-9

cdr3_aa: ASSNPDVGNQPQH
j_call: TRBJ1-5
v_call: TRBV19

cdr3_aa: SAQGLAGVGSYNEQF
j_call: TRBJ2-1
v_call: TRBV29-1

cdr3_aa: ASSPARGNQPQH
j_call: TRBJ1-5
v_call: TRBV6-1

cdr3_aa: ASSLRGATIENTEAF
j_call: TRBJ1-1
v_call: TRBV7-8

cdr3_aa: ASSPPAGLGGEQY
j_call: TRBJ2-7
v_call: TRBV5-6

cdr3_aa: ASSFGADAYEQY
j_call: TRBJ2-7
v_call: TRBV27

cdr3_aa: ASSLVGQGPRTDTQY
j_call: TRBJ2-3
v_call: TRBV7-9

cdr3_aa: ASSETLETQY
j_call: TRBJ2-5
v_call: TRBV5-5

cdr3_aa: ASSVPPAYNEQF
j_call: TRBJ2-1
v_call: TRBV16

cdr3_aa: ATSRVPGQGTNYGYT
j_call: TRBJ1-2
v_call: TRBV15

cdr3_aa: ASSLAGGAVPQF
j_call: TRBJ2-1
v_call: TRBV5-1

cdr3_aa: ASSPPRQKGNSPLH
j_call: TRBJ1-6
v_call: TRBV28

cdr3_aa: SVEDEGGLPGNEQY
j_call: TRBJ2-7
v_call: TRBV29-1

cdr3_aa: ASRETGGMEGYT
j_call: TRBJ1-2
v_call: TRBV4-1

cdr3_aa: ASSGASHEQY
j_call: TRBJ2-7
v_call: TRBV6-1

cdr3_aa: ASSEKREAYNEQF
j_call: TRBJ2-1
v_call: TRBV10-1

cdr3_aa: ASRATGKGGEKLF
j_call: TRBJ1-4
v_call: TRBV6-1

cdr3_aa: SVRGQGDTGELF
j_call: TRBJ2-2
v_call: TRBV29-1

cdr3_aa: ASSTDSATNEKLF
j_call: TRBJ1-4
v_call: TRBV7-2

cdr3_aa: ASSKTGGLDGETQY
j_call: TRBJ2-5
v_call: TRBV7-9

cdr3_aa: ASSQLRTAPDTQY
j_call: TRBJ2-3
v_call: TRBV4-2

cdr3_aa: ASRAGGSSYNEQF
j_call: TRBJ2-1
v_call: TRBV6-6

cdr3_aa: ASSLARGHEYGYT
j_call: TRBJ1-2
v_call: TRBV28

cdr3_aa: ASSQDRAVVNTEAF
j_call: TRBJ1-1
v_call: TRBV4-3

cdr3_aa: ASSRDRGNQPQH
j_call: TRBJ1-5
v_call: TRBV7-2

cdr3_aa: AGSPEGMSGWTQY
j_call: TRBJ2-5
v_call: TRBV11-2

cdr3_aa: ASSLIQLESETQY
j_call: TRBJ2-5
v_call: TRBV11-2

cdr3_aa: SVGTGMNTEAF
j_call: TRBJ1-1
v_call: TRBV29-1

cdr3_aa: SVKRWTGGTSGKIEQF
j_call: TRBJ2-1
v_call: TRBV29-1

cdr3_aa: ASSSSGRQSYEQY
j_call: TRBJ2-7
v_call: TRBV7-2

cdr3_aa: ASSFGDEQF
j_call: TRBJ2-1
v_call: TRBV27

cdr3_aa: ASSLGLRTALAGGPDTDTQY
j_call: TRBJ2-3
v_call: TRBV13

cdr3_aa: ASSDPWQIDNEQF
j_call: TRBJ2-1
v_call: TRBV25-1

cdr3_aa: SVEKGKLF
j_call: TRBJ1-4
v_call: TRBV29-1

cdr3_aa: ASSLWMGGGLVGEQF
j_call: TRBJ2-1
v_call: TRBV28

cdr3_aa: SASGGEAF
j_call: TRBJ1-1
v_call: TRBV20-1

cdr3_aa: ASSLSGTSGNTIY
j_call: TRBJ1-3
v_call: TRBV6-6

cdr3_aa: ASSQDKGVGSRDEQY
j_call: TRBJ2-7
v_call: TRBV4-3

cdr3_aa: ASSQALPSGTSVYNEQF
j_call: TRBJ2-1
v_call: TRBV4-1

cdr3_aa: ASSPYRGVDGDNEQF
j_call: TRBJ2-1
v_call: TRBV14